This record concerns one T cell receptor beta chain sequence. The data originate from a study of beta chain features in type 1 diabetes. CDR1 is MNHEY and CDR2 is SVGAGI in the germline V gene. Losses at the gene ends were 2 bases for V and 11 bases for J; bases not matched to a gene: 8. The CDR3 is 13 residues long. Markers CD45RO/CCR7/CD25/CD127/CD95/CD27 served to sort CD4+ naive, central memory, regulatory and stem cell-like memory cells. Expressed TCRB transcripts were sequenced because the isolated RNA had all been reverse transcribed beforehand. Data came from immunoSEQ multiplex PCR; TCRdb stores just in-frame clones and leaves some out. The table lists over 15,000 clones, approximately 45% of them singletons.

The gene calls are TRBV6-5 and TRBJ2-5; 7 bases are shared with TRBD1. This clonotype originated in a woman in her thirties or forties in good health. Sequenced material: stem cell memory CD4+ T cells from blood. This CDR3 reads CASSYTGAREQYF. The CDR3, as DNA: TGTGCCAGCAGTTACACAGGGGCGCGTGAGCAGTACTTC.